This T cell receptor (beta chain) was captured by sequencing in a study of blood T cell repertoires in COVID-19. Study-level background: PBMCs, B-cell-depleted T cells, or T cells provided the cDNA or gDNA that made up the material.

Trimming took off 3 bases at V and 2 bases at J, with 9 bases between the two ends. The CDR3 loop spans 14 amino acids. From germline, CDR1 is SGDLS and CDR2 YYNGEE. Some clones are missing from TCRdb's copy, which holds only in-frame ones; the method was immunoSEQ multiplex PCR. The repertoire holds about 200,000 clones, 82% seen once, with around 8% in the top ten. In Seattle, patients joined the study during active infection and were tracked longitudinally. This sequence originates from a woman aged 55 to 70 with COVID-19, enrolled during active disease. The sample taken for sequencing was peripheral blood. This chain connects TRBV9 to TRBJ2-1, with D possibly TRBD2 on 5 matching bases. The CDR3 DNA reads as TGTGCCAGCAGCGGGACCGGGGCCTACAATGAGCAGTTCTTC. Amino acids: CASSGTGAYNEQFF. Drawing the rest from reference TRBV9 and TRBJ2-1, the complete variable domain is DSGVTQTPKHLITATGQRVTLRCSPRSGDLSVYWYQQSLDQGLQFLIQYYNGEERAKGNILERFSAQQFPDLHSELNLSSLELGDSALYFCASSGTGAYNEQFFGPGTRLTVL.